These 26 T cell receptor beta chains share one sample of origin, sequenced in a study of T cell changes during pregnancy in multiple sclerosis. Data came from immunoSEQ multiplex PCR; TCRdb stores just in-frame clones and leaves some out. The data hold tens of thousands of clones, with 90% observed a single time. The input for sequencing was CD8+ T cells from peripheral blood mononuclear cells, taken after pregnancy. Source of these receptors: a female donor with multiple sclerosis, enrolled in a pregnancy study.

This chain connects TRBV15 to TRBJ2-5; TRBD2 aligns across 12 bases. Looked up from germline, CDR1 is LNHNV and CDR2 is YYDKDF (reference sequence). V was pared by 3 bases and J by 7 bases, with 9 bases of the junction left unmatched. The CDR3 runs 16 residues. The CDR3 DNA follows: TGTGCCACCAGCAGTTGGACTAGCGGGGCCTCAGGGACCCAGTACTTC. It translates to CATSSWTSGASGTQYF.

The V call is TRBV11-2, the J call TRBJ2-2; TRBD2 aligns across 7 bases. The CDR3 contains 15 residues. Germline-derived CDR1 and CDR2 are SGHAT and FQNNGV. Trimming cost V 8 bases and J 6 bases; bases outside gene matches: 12. The CDR3 nucleotides are TGTGCCAGCGCCTTGCGCGGCGGGGGATCCGGGGAGCTGTTTTTT. It specifies CASALRGGGSGELFF.

This chain joins TRBV4-1 and TRBJ1-1; D might be TRBD1 (6 bases). Germline-derived CDR1 and CDR2 are MGHRA and YSYEKL. This CDR3 comprises 13 residues. V lost 1 base and J 4 bases, leaving 7 bases between the germline ends. CDR3 nucleotides: TGCGCCAGCAGCCAAGGCAGGGGCACTGAAGCTTTCTTT. The encoded protein is CASSQGRGTEAFF.

V gene TRBV19 combines with J gene TRBJ1-3, with a possible D match to TRBD1 (5 bases). Looked up from germline, CDR1 is LNHDA and CDR2 is SQIVND (reference sequence). The CDR3 runs to 18 residues. V lost 3 bases, J lost 4 bases, and 22 bases lay in between. In DNA, the CDR3 is TGTGCCAGTAGTATGATATTCGGTACAGGTTCTTCCGGAAACACCATATATTTT. This translates into CASSMIFGTGSSGNTIYF.

The rearrangement links TRBV4-3 to TRBJ2-7; 8 positions match TRBD1. With V trimmed by 9 bases and J by 3 bases, 7 bases remained unmatched. The CDR3 sequence is 13 residues long. Looked up from germline, CDR1 is LGHNA and CDR2 is YSLEER. The CDR3 protein is CARYRGRLYEQYF. In nucleotides, the CDR3 is TGCGCCAGATACAGGGGGAGGCTCTACGAGCAGTACTTC.

J is TRBJ1-1 and V is TRBV7-8; D is unclear. The CDR3 contains 12 residues. The V gene's germline CDR1 is SGHVS and CDR2 FQNEAQ. Deletions cut 1 base from V and 7 bases from J, with 7 bases between. The CDR3 DNA reads TGTGCCAGCAGCTTAGAGCGGGGTGAAGCTTTCTTT. This encodes CASSLERGEAFF.

This clone appeared a few times. The V and J genes are TRBV30 and TRBJ1-1; no clear D gene. Trimming took off 4 bases at V and 7 bases at J, with 7 bases between the two ends. The CDR3 is 10 residues long. Germline values: CDR1 GTSNPN, CDR2 SVGIG (reference sequence). The CDR3 sequence is CAWIGSEAFF. The CDR3 DNA follows: TGTGCCTGGATTGGGAGTGAAGCTTTCTTT.

The chain combines TRBV27 with TRBJ2-7, with a tentative D call TRBD1 (6 bases). With 10 bases removed from V and 2 bases from J, the gap between germline ends came to 15 bases. This CDR3 is built from 13 residues. CDR1 and CDR2 from the germline V gene are MNHEY and SMNVEV (reference sequence). The CDR3 nucleotides read TGTGCCACCCGGACAGCTGGGACCTACGAGCAGTACTTC. Translation: CATRTAGTYEQYF.

J is TRBJ2-5 and V is TRBV7-8, with D possibly being TRBD2 (5 bases). CDR3 length: 13 residues. Germline CDR1 and CDR2: SGHVS and FQNEAQ. Deletions cut 4 bases from V and 2 bases from J, with 8 bases between. CDR3 in amino acids: CASSSRGQETQYF. DNA for the CDR3: TGTGCCAGCAGCTCCCGGGGACAAGAGACCCAGTACTTC. The full variable domain, completed using reference TRBV7-8 and TRBJ2-5, is GAGVSQSPRYKVAKRGQDVALRCDPISGHVSLFWYQQALGQGPEFLTYFQNEAQLDKSGLPSDRFFAERPEGSVSTLKIQRTQQEDSAVYLCASSSRGQETQYFGPGTRLLVL.

V gene TRBV7-2 combines with J gene TRBJ2-7; 7 bases align to TRBD2. The CDR3 is 14 amino acids. Trimming at V came to 4 bases and at J to 2 bases, leaving 5 bases not matched to a gene. Germline V gene sequence: CDR1 SGHTA, CDR2 FQGNSA. In nucleotides, the CDR3 is TGTGCCAGCAGCTCCGGACTAGGGGCCTACGAGCAGTACTTC. Its translation: CASSSGLGAYEQYF.

The chain combines TRBV4-3 with TRBJ2-3, with a possible D match to TRBD1 (6 bases). Trimming took off 0 bases at V and 1 base at J, with 11 bases between the two ends. CDR1 and CDR2 from the germline V gene are LGHNA and YSLEER. This CDR3 comprises 16 residues. The CDR3 bases are TGCGCCAGCAGCCAAGATGGAGCAGGGGGCACAGATACGCAGTATTTT. Its translation: CASSQDGAGGTDTQYF.

The chain joins TRBV5-4 to TRBJ1-2, with TRBD1 matching 11 bases. CDR1 is SGHNT and CDR2 is YYREEE in the germline V gene (reference sequence). The J segment lost 4 bases and the V segment lost 4 bases, leaving 9 bases of the junction unmatched. The CDR3 runs 16 residues. The CDR3 coding sequence is TGTGCCAGCAGCCCCAAGGGACAGGGGGAGTCCTATGGCTACACCTTC. Protein product: CASSPKGQGESYGYTF.

This chain uses TRBV9 with TRBJ1-3; D is possibly TRBD1 (5 bases). The CDR3 has 14 residues. Germline lookup yields CDR1 SGDLS and CDR2 YYNGEE. Trimming shortened V by 5 bases and J by 7 bases, and 16 bases separated the two germline ends. The CDR3 loop reads CASSYGGTDNTIYF. The CDR3, as DNA: TGTGCCAGCAGTTATGGGGGGACCGACAACACCATATATTTT.

The chain has TRBV5-5 and TRBJ2-7; 8 nucleotides line up with TRBD1. Germline V lookup: CDR1 SGHKS, CDR2 YYEKEE (reference sequence). Trimming removed 4 bases from V and 2 bases from J; junction bases left unmatched: 8. This CDR3 region has 15 residues. The DNA of the CDR3 is TGTGCCAGCAGCGAGGTGACAGGGGCTACCTACGAGCAGTACTTC. Translated, it gives CASSEVTGATYEQYF.

CDR3 amino acids: CASSLGTGEQFF. CDR3 nucleotide sequence: TGTGCCAGCAGCTTAGGGACAGGAGAGCAGTTCTTC. This chain uses TRBV7-9 with TRBJ2-1, with TRBD1 matching over 7 bases. CDR1 and CDR2 from the germline V gene are SEHNR and FQNEAQ (reference sequence). The V segment lost 1 base and the J segment 10 bases; nucleotides outside the gene matches: 1. This CDR3 comprises 12 residues.

The chain uses TRBV9 and TRBJ2-3; D unclear. This CDR3 region has 14 residues. V was trimmed by 0 bases and J by 2 bases, leaving 7 bases between them. From germline, CDR1 is SGDLS and CDR2 YYNGEE. The CDR3 loop reads CASSVAGDTDTQYF. The CDR3 DNA reads as TGTGCCAGCAGCGTAGCGGGTGACACAGATACGCAGTATTTT. The variable domain in full, completed from reference TRBV9 and TRBJ2-3, reads DSGVTQTPKHLITATGQRVTLRCSPRSGDLSVYWYQQSLDQGLQFLIQYYNGEERAKGNILERFSAQQFPDLHSELNLSSLELGDSALYFCASSVAGDTDTQYFGPGTRLTVL.

The V and J genes are TRBV7-8 and TRBJ2-1, with D possibly TRBD1 on 6 matching bases. Trimming cost V 5 bases and J 8 bases, with 10 bases left between them. The CDR3 is made up of 12 amino acids. The germline CDR1 and CDR2 sequences are SGHVS and FQNEAQ. CDR3 in amino acids: CASSRGGYEQFF. DNA of the CDR3: TGTGCCAGCAGCCGAGGGGGTTATGAGCAGTTCTTC.

CDR3 DNA sequence: TGTGCCAGCAGCTTCATCACCGACGGGAATTCACCCCTCCACTTT. Translation: CASSFITDGNSPLHF. The chain uses TRBV13 and TRBJ1-6; D ambiguous. Germline loops: CDR1 PRHDT, CDR2 FYEKMQ (reference sequence). V was cut by 3 bases and J by 7 bases, with 13 bases left in between. CDR3 length equals 15 residues.

The rearrangement uses TRBV4-2 and TRBJ2-3, with 9 bases aligning to TRBD2. The germline V gene has CDR1 LGHNA and CDR2 YNFKEQ. This CDR3 is 12 amino acids long. V shed 5 bases and J 8 bases; nucleotides not matched to a gene: 2. CDR3 coding DNA: TGTGCCAGCAGCTTTAGCGGGGGTACGCAGTATTTT. It yields the protein CASSFSGGTQYF.

The V call is TRBV10-3, the J call TRBJ1-6; TRBD1 is a possible D gene (6 bases). The CDR3 length is 15 residues. The V and J ends lost 10 bases and 8 bases respectively, with 21 bases between them. Germline lookup yields CDR1 ENHRY and CDR2 SYGVKD. The CDR3 DNA reads TGTGCCAGCAGCGGGGGGCGAGAAGAGGATTCACCCCTCCACTTT. It yields the protein CASSGGREEDSPLHF.

This sequence joins TRBV15 and TRBJ2-7; 9 nucleotides align to TRBD2. J lost 6 bases, V lost 3 bases, and 6 bases had no gene match. The CDR3 covers 14 residues. Germline V lookup: CDR1 LNHNV, CDR2 YYDKDF (reference sequence). CDR3 sequence: CATSSSGLAGEQYF. As DNA, the CDR3 is TGTGCCACCAGCAGTTCGGGACTAGCTGGCGAGCAGTACTTC.

V usage is TRBV27 and J usage is TRBJ1-6, with TRBD1 identical over 7 bases. Looked up from germline, CDR1 is MNHEY and CDR2 is SMNVEV (reference sequence). The CDR3 totals 16 residues. V shed 4 bases and J 9 bases; nucleotides not matched to a gene: 12. CDR3 DNA sequence: TGTGCCAGCAGTTCGTCACAAAGGGGGCGCAGTTCACCCCTCCACTTT. Protein: CASSSSQRGRSSPLHF.

The V call is TRBV18, the J call TRBJ1-2; D is perhaps TRBD1 (6 bases). Germline CDR1 is KGHSH and CDR2 is LQKENI. V lost 6 bases and J 6 bases, leaving 20 bases between the germline ends. The CDR3 spans 15 residues. DNA for the CDR3: TGTGCCAGCTCGCCGACAGGACCCTGGTTTGATGGCTACACCTTC. This gives the protein CASSPTGPWFDGYTF.

The gene calls are TRBV5-5 and TRBJ1-2; TRBD1 might be the D (5 bases). Germline V lookup: CDR1 SGHKS, CDR2 YYEKEE (reference sequence). V was clipped by 1 base and J by 8 bases, with 12 bases between them. This CDR3 contains 13 residues. As DNA, the CDR3 is TGTGCCAGCAGCTTGCCCAGGGCGGACGGCTACACCTTC. Translation: CASSLPRADGYTF.

The V call is TRBV5-6, the J call TRBJ1-1; no reliable D call. The CDR3 has 12 residues. Germline CDR1 and CDR2: SGHDT and YYEEEE. V lost 0 bases to trimming and J lost 4 bases, with 4 bases between them. CDR3 loop: CASSLGATEAFF. The CDR3 nucleotides read TGTGCCAGCAGCTTGGGGGCCACTGAAGCTTTCTTT.

J is TRBJ2-1 and V is TRBV9; weak D call: TRBD1 (5 bases). This CDR3 region has 13 residues. V gave up 3 bases and J gave up 9 bases, with 13 bases separating them. Germline V gene data show CDR1 as SGDLS and CDR2 as YYNGEE. DNA of the CDR3: TGTGCCAGCAGCGATCAGGGCCGCCGTGAGCAGTTCTTC. This sequence encodes CASSDQGRREQFF.